This T cell receptor beta chain was observed in a study of blood T cell repertoires in COVID-19. Study context: Spain, Italy and the United States supplied samples that represented acute and convalescent COVID-19. The cDNA or gDNA used as material had been derived from T cells, B-cell-depleted T cells, or PBMCs.

CDR1 is MNHEY and CDR2 is SMNVEV in the germline V gene (reference sequence). The V gene end was trimmed by 8 bases and the J gene end by 7 bases; junction bases not matched to a gene: 11. The CDR3 is made up of 16 amino acids. The repertoire was sequenced with immunoSEQ multiplex PCR; TCRdb's copy has only in-frame clones and lacks some. The sample carries about 170,000 clones, over 70% recorded once. Participant-given clinical history determined each cohort assignment. The chain couples TRBV27 to TRBJ2-1; 13 bases match TRBD2. Sequenced sample: PBMCs or T cells enriched from blood (not recorded which). The clonotype comes from a woman aged 45-59 years in a cohort exposed to, infected with or recovered from COVID-19 (not recorded which). This chain's CDR3 is CASHYRTSGRGNEQFF. The DNA for the CDR3 is TGTGCCAGCCATTACCGGACTAGCGGGAGAGGGAATGAGCAGTTCTTC.